Below are 14 T cell receptor beta chains sequenced from a single sample in a study of blood T cell repertoires in COVID-19. The assay was immunoSEQ multiplex PCR, and TCRdb's table has in-frame clones only and misses some. The top ten hold 5% to 6.5% of the sample, which has about 67,000 clones, about four fifths seen once. The sequenced sample consisted of peripheral blood. The receptors here all came from a woman in her fifties or sixties with acute or convalescent COVID-19.

This clone was seen once. The chain employs TRBV2 and TRBJ2-3; 12 bases line up with TRBD1. This CDR3 contains 16 residues. Trimming took 11 bases from V and 3 from J; bases not matched to a gene: 12. The V gene's germline CDR1 is SNHLY and CDR2 FYNNEI. The CDR3: CALGGGQGAVTDTQYF. CDR3 bases: TGTGCCCTGGGAGGGGGACAGGGGGCAGTAACAGATACGCAGTATTTT.

The J gene is TRBJ2-5, the V gene TRBV5-1, with 10 positions matching TRBD1. CDR1 is SGHRS and CDR2 is YFSETQ in the germline V gene. V lost 4 bases to trimming and J lost 4 bases; unmatched junction nucleotides: 4. The CDR3 length is 14 residues. This CDR3 reads CASSPGQGRETQYF. CDR3 nucleotides: TGCGCCAGCAGCCCGGGACAGGGGAGAGAGACCCAGTACTTC.

The chain joins TRBV2 to TRBJ2-2; TRBD1 might be the D (7 bases). Trimming took off 7 bases at V and 4 bases at J, with 16 bases between the two ends. Germline values: CDR1 SNHLY, CDR2 FYNNEI. This CDR3 is 15 amino acids long. CDR3 sequence reads: CASTEGGQRTGELFF. The CDR3 nucleotides are TGTGCCAGCACCGAGGGGGGACAGCGCACCGGGGAGCTGTTTTTT.

The V call is TRBV7-6, the J call TRBJ1-5; D gene uncertain. CDR3 length: 15 amino acids. Germline lookup yields CDR1 SGHVS and CDR2 FNYEAQ. The V end lost 1 base, the J end lost 1 base, and 8 bases lay between the germline ends. This chain's CDR3 is CASSLEVASNQPQHF. DNA for the CDR3: TGTGCCAGCAGCTTAGAAGTTGCGAGCAATCAGCCCCAGCATTTT.

The chain has TRBV6-5 and TRBJ2-2, with 12 bases that match TRBD2. In germline, CDR1 is MNHEY, CDR2 SVGAGI. CDR3 length: 16 residues. Trimming took 4 bases from V and 6 from J; bases not matched to a gene: 6. The CDR3 sequence: CASSFPSGGAPGELFF. CDR3 nucleotide sequence: TGTGCCAGCAGTTTTCCTAGCGGGGGGGCCCCCGGGGAGCTGTTTTTT.

The rearrangement links TRBV7-2 to TRBJ1-4; D uncertain. V dropped 5 bases and J dropped 0 bases, with 13 bases sitting between them. This CDR3 region has 16 residues. Germline values: CDR1 SGHTA, CDR2 FQGNSA. The CDR3, as DNA: TGTGCCAGCAGCCCGACTGGCCGCCCAACTAATGAAAAACTGTTTTTT. Translating gives CASSPTGRPTNEKLFF.

The rearrangement uses TRBV7-2 and TRBJ1-2; D is undetermined. Trimming shortened V by 0 bases and J by 3 bases, and 8 bases separated the two germline ends. Germline assignment: CDR1 SGHTA and CDR2 FQGNSA. The CDR3 is 14 residues long. CDR3 sequence (DNA): TGTGCCAGCAGCTTAGCGCCCGAGTACTATGGCTACACCTTC. Its protein is CASSLAPEYYGYTF.

The chain carries TRBV5-1 and TRBJ1-2; D not certain. CDR3 size: 16 residues. The V gene's germline CDR1 is SGHRS and CDR2 YFSETQ. V was clipped by 3 bases and J by 2 bases, with 17 bases between them. CDR3 sequence (DNA): TGCGCCAGCAGCTCCGACATGACCCAGAGAAACTATGGCTACACCTTC. Translation: CASSSDMTQRNYGYTF.

The chain combines TRBV29-1 with TRBJ2-7; TRBD2 agrees at 7 bases. This CDR3 comprises 15 residues. The trim removed 6 bases at V and 2 bases at J, leaving 13 bases unmatched. The V gene's germline CDR1 is SQVTM and CDR2 ANQGSEA. The CDR3 coding sequence is TGCAGCGTATTCGGGGGGACGAGCTGGGCCTACGAGCAGTACTTC. This sequence encodes CSVFGGTSWAYEQYF.

This clone was counted a single time. This chain links TRBV5-6 with TRBJ2-1; TRBD1 aligns across 7 bases. Germline CDR1 and CDR2: SGHDT and YYEEEE. This CDR3 is 16 amino acids long. The J segment lost 0 bases and the V segment lost 2 bases, leaving 5 bases of the junction unmatched. In nucleotides, the CDR3 is TGTGCCAGCAGCTTAAGAGGGGGCTACTCCTACAATGAGCAGTTCTTC. Protein sequence: CASSLRGGYSYNEQFF.

The chain carries TRBV9 and TRBJ1-4; D might be TRBD1 (6 bases). Germline lookup yields CDR1 SGDLS and CDR2 YYNGEE. This CDR3 spans 14 amino acids. Trimming cost V 2 bases and J 5 bases, with 10 bases left between them. The CDR3 protein is CASSVGQSNEKLFF. The CDR3 DNA sequence: TGTGCCAGCAGCGTCGGACAGTCCAATGAAAAACTGTTTTTT. Using reference TRBV9 and TRBJ1-4 for the parts outside the CDR3, the full variable domain is DSGVTQTPKHLITATGQRVTLRCSPRSGDLSVYWYQQSLDQGLQFLIQYYNGEERAKGNILERFSAQQFPDLHSELNLSSLELGDSALYFCASSVGQSNEKLFFGSGTQLSVL.

The rearrangement joins TRBV6-5 to TRBJ1-6; no clear D gene. Germline V gene lookup returns CDR1 MNHEY and CDR2 SVGAGI. The CDR3 extends over 14 amino acids. Trimming removed 3 bases from V and 9 bases from J, with 12 bases in between. The CDR3 coding sequence is TGTGCCAGCAGTTATAGGCCCGCGGGTTCACCCCTCCACTTT. It yields the protein CASSYRPAGSPLHF.

This chain links TRBV6-2 or TRBV6-3 with TRBJ2-7; TRBD2 agrees at 8 bases. This CDR3 is built from 15 residues. Trimming cost V 6 bases and J 2 bases; bases outside gene matches: 9. Germline V gene sequence: CDR1 MNHEY, CDR2 SVGEGT. CDR3 sequence reads: CASSHYSGTPYEQYF. The DNA for the CDR3 is TGTGCCAGCAGCCACTATAGCGGGACACCCTACGAGCAGTACTTC.

The chain uses TRBV19 and TRBJ2-1; the D gene is possibly TRBD2 (6 bases). The V end lost 6 bases, the J end lost 0 bases, and 9 bases lay between the germline ends. The CDR3 runs 14 residues. Per germline, CDR1 LNHDA and CDR2 SQIVND (reference sequence). The CDR3 region is CASRTRGSYNEQFF. The CDR3 nucleotides read TGTGCCAGTAGGACTAGGGGCTCCTACAATGAGCAGTTCTTC.